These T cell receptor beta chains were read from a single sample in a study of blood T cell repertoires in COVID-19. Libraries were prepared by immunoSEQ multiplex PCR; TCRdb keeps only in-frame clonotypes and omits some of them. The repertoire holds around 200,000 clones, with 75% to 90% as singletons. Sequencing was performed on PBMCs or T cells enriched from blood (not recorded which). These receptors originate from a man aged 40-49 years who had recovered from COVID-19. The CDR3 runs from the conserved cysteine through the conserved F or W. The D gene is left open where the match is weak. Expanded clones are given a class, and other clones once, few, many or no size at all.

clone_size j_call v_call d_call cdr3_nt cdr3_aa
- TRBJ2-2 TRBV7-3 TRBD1 TGTGCCAGCAGCTTATCGTGGTGGACAGGTCCGAACACCGGGGAGCTGTTTTTT CASSLSWWTGPNTGELFF
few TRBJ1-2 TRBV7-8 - TGTGCCAGCAGCGGGACGGACAGCAACTATGGCTACACCTTC CASSGTDSNYGYTF
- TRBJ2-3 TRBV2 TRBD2 TGTGCCAGTCTAGCGGTCGGCACAGATACGCAGTATTTT CASLAVGTDTQYF
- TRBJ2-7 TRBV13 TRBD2 TGTGCCAGCAGCGCCCGACTCCGGGGGGATATCTACGAGCAGTACTTC CASSARLRGDIYEQYF
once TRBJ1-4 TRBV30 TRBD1 TGTGCCTGGAGTGAGGGGACAGGGAGGAGGGCTAATGAAAAACTGTTTTTT CAWSEGTGRRANEKLFF
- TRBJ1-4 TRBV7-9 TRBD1 TGTGCCAGCAGCCGCACAGGGGGCGAAGAAAAACTGTTTTTT CASSRTGGEEKLFF
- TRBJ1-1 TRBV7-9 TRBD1 TGTGCCAGCAGCTTCACCGGGACAGCTTACACTGAAGCTTTCTTT CASSFTGTAYTEAFF
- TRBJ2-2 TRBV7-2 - TGTGCCAGCAGCTCCCGGGTCGGGGAGCTGTTTTTT CASSSRVGELFF
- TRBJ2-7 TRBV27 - TGTGCCAGCAGTATCCGCCGGGACTCCGATGACGAGCAGTACTTC CASSIRRDSDDEQYF
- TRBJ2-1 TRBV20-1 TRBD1 TGCAGTGCTGGACAGGCAGAGCAGTTCTTC CSAGQAEQFF
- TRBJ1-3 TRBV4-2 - TGTGCCAGCAGCCAAGAAGGGGTGGGCAACACCATATATTTT CASSQEGVGNTIYF
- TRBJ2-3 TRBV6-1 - TGTGCCAGCAATGAGGGAGGCTCGTCTCTGCTCACAGATACGCAGTATTTT CASNEGGSSLLTDTQYF
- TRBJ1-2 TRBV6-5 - TGTGCCAGCAGTTACTTAGGGGGTAGGAATGGCTACACCTTC CASSYLGGRNGYTF
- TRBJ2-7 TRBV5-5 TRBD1 TGTGCCAGCAGTTTGTGGGACAGGGGGCCCTACGAGCAGTACTTC CASSLWDRGPYEQYF
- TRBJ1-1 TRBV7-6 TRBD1 TGTGCCAGCAGCCGCAGGGGGCTTGACACTGAAGCTTTCTTT CASSRRGLDTEAFF
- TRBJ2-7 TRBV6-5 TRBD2 TGTGCCAGCACCCTGACTAGCGGGGAGCAGTACTTC CASTLTSGEQYF
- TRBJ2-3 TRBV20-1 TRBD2 TGCAGTGCTAGTGCGGGAGGTAGCACAGATACGCAGTATTTT CSASAGGSTDTQYF
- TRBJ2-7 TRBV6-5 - TGTGCCAGCACGGGGTCCTACGAGCAGTACTTC CASTGSYEQYF
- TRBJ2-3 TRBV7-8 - TGTGCCAGCAGCTCGAGGACAGCACGCACAGATACGCAGTATTTT CASSSRTARTDTQYF
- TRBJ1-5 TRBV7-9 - TGTGCCAGCAGCGGATCGGGGGTGAATCAGCCCCAGCATTTT CASSGSGVNQPQHF
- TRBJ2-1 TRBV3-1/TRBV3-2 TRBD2 TGTGCCAGCAGCCCGAATAGCGGGAGAGCCTACAATGAGCAGTTCTTC CASSPNSGRAYNEQFF
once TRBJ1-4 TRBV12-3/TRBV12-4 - TGTGCCAGCAGTTCCGATCACAGGGTACCGTTTTTT CASSSDHRVPFF
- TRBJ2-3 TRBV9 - TGTGCCAGCAGCGTAATCGGAGACACAGATACGCAGTATTTT CASSVIGDTDTQYF
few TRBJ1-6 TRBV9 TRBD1 TGTGCCAGCAGCGCCACGACAGGGGCTAATTCACCCCTCCACTTT CASSATTGANSPLHF
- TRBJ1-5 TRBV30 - TGTGCCTGGAGTGTTCGGGACACCCAATATAGCAATCAGCCCCAGCATTTT CAWSVRDTQYSNQPQHF
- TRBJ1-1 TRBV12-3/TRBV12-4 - TGTGCCAGCAGGTGGGGCCGGACTGAAGCTTTCTTT CASRWGRTEAFF
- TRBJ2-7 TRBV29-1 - TGCAGCGTGAGGGCTTCGAGCTCCTACGAGCAGTACTTC CSVRASSSYEQYF
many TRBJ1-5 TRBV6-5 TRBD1 TGTGCCAGCAGAGACAGGGGAGGGAGCAATCAGCCCCAGCATTTT CASRDRGGSNQPQHF
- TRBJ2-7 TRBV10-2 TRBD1 TGCGCCAGCAAGGGACAGGGAGGGACGGGGGAGCAGTACTTC CASKGQGGTGEQYF
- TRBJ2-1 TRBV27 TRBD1 TGTGCCAGCAGTTCACCTCCCCTCTCCACTTTACGGGACAGGGGGAACAATGAGCAGTTCTTC CASSSPPLSTLRDRGNNEQFF
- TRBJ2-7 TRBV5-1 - TGCGCCAGCAGCTTAACAGCCTCCTACGAGCAGTACTTC CASSLTASYEQYF
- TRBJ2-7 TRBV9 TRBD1 TGTGCCAGCAGCGCGTTCGGGACAGGGGTATACGAGCAGTACTTC CASSAFGTGVYEQYF
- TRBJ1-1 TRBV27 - TGTGCCAGCAGGATAGACAGATTCGGTGAAGCTTTCTTT CASRIDRFGEAFF
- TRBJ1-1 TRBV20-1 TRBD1 TGCAGTGCTCGGGACAGGGTAGAAGCTTTCTTT CSARDRVEAFF
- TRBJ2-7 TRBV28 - TGTGCCAGCACCCCGAACACCTACGAGCAGTACTTC CASTPNTYEQYF
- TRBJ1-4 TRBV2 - TGTGCCAGCAGTGATGGGGGGGTTGTCGCTGAAAAACTGTTTTTT CASSDGGVVAEKLFF
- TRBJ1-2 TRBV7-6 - TGTGCCAGCAGCGAGAAACCTAACTATGGCTACACCTTC CASSEKPNYGYTF
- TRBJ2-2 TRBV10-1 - TGCGCCAGCTCTGAGGTCAGGGGACGGAACACCGGGGAGCTGTTTTTT CASSEVRGRNTGELFF
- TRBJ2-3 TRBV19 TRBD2 TGTGCCAGTAGTATAATGGGAGGGACTGTACTTGGCACAGATACGCAGTATTTT CASSIMGGTVLGTDTQYF
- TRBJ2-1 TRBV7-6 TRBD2 TGTGCCAGCAGCTTGGCAACTAGCGGGGCATACAATGAGCAGTTCTTC CASSLATSGAYNEQFF
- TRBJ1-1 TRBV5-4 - TGTGCCAGCAGCCCAAGACGTCTCGGGGGGCGGAACACTGAAGCTTTCTTT CASSPRRLGGRNTEAFF
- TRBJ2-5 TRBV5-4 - TGTGCCAGCAGCTTGGGGCGAAGAGAGGCAGAGACCCAGTACTTC CASSLGRREAETQYF